One and the same sample provided the 17 T cell receptor beta chains below, sequenced in a study of T cell responses to AZD1222 COVID-19 vaccine. Produced via immunoSEQ multiplex PCR; TCRdb's table is partial and in-frame only. The sample yields tens of thousands of clones, 87% seen once. The sample consisted of peripheral blood, taken 28 days after the second AZD1222 dose. These TCRs come from an adult who received the AZD1222 COVID-19 vaccine.

CDR3 sequence reads: CASRRENSPLHF. The DNA for the CDR3 is TGTGCCAGCAGGCGGGAGAATTCACCCCTCCACTTT. This chain connects TRBV5-4 to TRBJ1-6; D not certain. The germline V gene encodes CDR1 SGHNT and CDR2 YYREEE (reference sequence). V lost 5 bases and J 7 bases, leaving 7 bases between the germline ends. The CDR3 consists of 12 residues.

The J gene is TRBJ1-2, the V gene TRBV28; 10 nucleotides align to TRBD1. With 3 bases clipped from V and 6 bases from J, the junction kept 10 bases outside the gene matches. The germline gives CDR1 MDHEN, CDR2 SYDVKM. The CDR3 has 16 amino acids. CDR3 nucleotides: TGTGCCAGCAGTTTGGATGGACAGGGGGTAGAGGATGGCTACACCTTC. It translates to CASSLDGQGVEDGYTF.

The rearrangement joins TRBV25-1 to TRBJ2-2, with D uncertain. CDR1 and CDR2 from the germline V gene are MGHDK and SYGVNS. CDR3 size: 13 residues. Trimming left V 3 bases short and J 6 bases short, with 8 bases between. Here the CDR3 DNA reads TGTGCCAGCAGTGAGCCCCAGTCCGGGGAGCTGTTTTTT. As protein: CASSEPQSGELFF.

The CDR3 loop is CASSLRTLQDQPQHF. The CDR3, as DNA: TGTGCCAGCAGCCTGCGGACACTCCAGGATCAGCCCCAGCATTTT. V is TRBV7-2 and J is TRBJ1-5; D perhaps matches TRBD1 (5 bases). Trimming removed 5 bases from V and 5 bases from J, with 16 bases in between. The CDR3 is 15 amino acids. Germline V gene lookup returns CDR1 SGHTA and CDR2 FQGNSA.

This clone has just a few counts. This sequence joins TRBV19 and TRBJ1-1; possibly TRBD1 for D (6 bases). V dropped 6 bases and J dropped 4 bases, with 18 bases sitting between them. Germline loops: CDR1 LNHDA, CDR2 SQIVND (reference sequence). The CDR3 is 15 residues long. CDR3 sequence (DNA): TGTGCCAGTAGGGACAGCGGGTTAAGTGGCACTGAAGCTTTCTTT. This gives the protein CASRDSGLSGTEAFF.

V is TRBV21-1 and J is TRBJ1-1; TRBD1 is the table's D call and was not checked against the DNA. TRBV21-1 is designated a pseudogene. CDR3 length: 16 amino acids. CDR3 in amino acids: CASSSPYPTGDTEAFF. DNA for the CDR3: TGTGCCAGCAGCTCACCTTATCCGACAGGAGACACTGAAGCTTTCTTT.

The gene calls are TRBV9 and TRBJ1-3; TRBD1 might be the D (5 bases). Trimming stripped 0 bases from V and 0 bases from J, with 7 bases between. Germline-derived CDR1 and CDR2 are SGDLS and YYNGEE. The CDR3 sequence is 15 residues long. In DNA form, the CDR3 reads TGTGCCAGCAGCGTAGTGGGGGTCTCTGGAAACACCATATATTTT. This translates into CASSVVGVSGNTIYF.

The count of this clone is one. Its ends do not fully match the called genes, so a read error is possible. The chain carries TRBV29-1 and TRBJ1-1; the D gene is possibly TRBD1 (5 bases). CDR3 length: 12 amino acids. The germline V gene encodes CDR1 SQVTM and CDR2 ANQGSEA. CDR3 DNA: TGCAGCGTTGAAGAGACAGCCGGGACGCCGAGGTTT. Protein product: CSVEETAGTPRF.

This clone was seen just once. The chain employs TRBV6-1 and TRBJ1-4, with 7 bases fitting TRBD1. The germline gives CDR1 MNHNS, CDR2 SASEGT. Losses at the gene ends were 4 bases for V and 7 bases for J; bases not matched to a gene: 18. This CDR3 is built from 18 residues. The CDR3 spells CASSGPTGRSREGEKLFF. CDR3 in DNA: TGTGCCAGCAGTGGCCCGACAGGGCGCAGCCGAGAGGGTGAAAAACTGTTTTTT.

The chain is built from TRBV30 and TRBJ1-2; D may be TRBD1 (5 bases). Germline-derived CDR1 and CDR2 are GTSNPN and SVGIG (reference sequence). The CDR3 has 12 residues. With 1 base removed from V and 8 bases from J, the gap between germline ends came to 11 bases. CDR3 sequence (DNA): TGTGCCTGGAGTGAAGGGGTCGGAGGCTACACCTTC. It codes for CAWSEGVGGYTF.

The chain recombines TRBV15 with TRBJ2-1; possible D gene TRBD2, 5 bases. The CDR3 spans 15 residues. In germline, CDR1 is LNHNV, CDR2 YYDKDF (reference sequence). V lost 0 bases and J 2 bases, leaving 8 bases between the germline ends. The CDR3 is CATSRDRGTYNEQFF. CDR3 DNA sequence: TGTGCCACCAGCAGAGATCGAGGGACCTACAATGAGCAGTTCTTC.

The V gene is TRBV5-6, the J gene TRBJ1-3; perhaps TRBD1 as D (6 bases). Per the germline V gene, CDR1 is SGHDT and CDR2 is YYEEEE. V lost 4 bases, J lost 0 bases, and 14 bases lay in between. This CDR3 is 16 amino acids long. In DNA form, the CDR3 reads TGTGCCAGCAGCAAAATCGGACAGTACTCTGGAAACACCATATATTTT. Protein sequence: CASSKIGQYSGNTIYF.

V and J are TRBV7-2 and TRBJ2-7; D might be TRBD1 (6 bases). The germline V gene has CDR1 SGHTA and CDR2 FQGNSA. The CDR3 is made up of 14 amino acids. V lost 6 bases and J lost 3, with 15 bases in between. CDR3 DNA: TGTGCCAGCAGTCGACAGGTAACTTACTACGAGCAGTACTTC. It translates to CASSRQVTYYEQYF.

This rearrangement joins TRBV6-5 to TRBJ2-3; a weak D match, TRBD1 (6 bases). Germline assignment: CDR1 MNHEY and CDR2 SVGAGI. V lost 5 bases and J lost 0, with 9 bases in between. This CDR3 is 14 amino acids long. CDR3 sequence reads: CASSHRASTDTQYF. The CDR3 coding sequence is TGTGCCAGCAGTCACAGGGCTAGCACAGATACGCAGTATTTT.

The genes are TRBV7-2 and TRBJ1-1; 11 bases map to TRBD1. CDR1 is SGHTA, CDR2 FQGNSA, per germline. The CDR3 runs to 17 residues. Unmatched junction bases numbered 6, after V lost 2 bases and J lost 1 base. Here the CDR3 reads CASSLSGTGGSNTEAFF. As DNA, the CDR3 is TGTGCCAGCAGCTTATCCGGGACAGGGGGTTCGAACACTGAAGCTTTCTTT.

The rearrangement joins TRBV5-1 to TRBJ2-7; 11 bases align to TRBD2. The CDR3 consists of 14 residues. Looked up from germline, CDR1 is SGHRS and CDR2 is YFSETQ. The trim removed 6 bases at V and 1 base at J, leaving 3 bases unmatched. This CDR3 reads CASKTSGDSYEQYF. CDR3 bases: TGCGCCAGCAAGACTAGCGGGGATTCCTACGAGCAGTACTTC.

The genes are TRBV10-1 and TRBJ1-1; D uncertain. The germline gives CDR1 WNHNN, CDR2 SYGVQD (reference sequence). V lost 10 bases to trimming and J lost 0 bases, with 12 bases between them. The CDR3 consists of 13 residues. The CDR3 DNA sequence: TGCGCCACACAACAGCAAATGAACACTGAAGCTTTCTTT. Protein: CATQQQMNTEAFF.